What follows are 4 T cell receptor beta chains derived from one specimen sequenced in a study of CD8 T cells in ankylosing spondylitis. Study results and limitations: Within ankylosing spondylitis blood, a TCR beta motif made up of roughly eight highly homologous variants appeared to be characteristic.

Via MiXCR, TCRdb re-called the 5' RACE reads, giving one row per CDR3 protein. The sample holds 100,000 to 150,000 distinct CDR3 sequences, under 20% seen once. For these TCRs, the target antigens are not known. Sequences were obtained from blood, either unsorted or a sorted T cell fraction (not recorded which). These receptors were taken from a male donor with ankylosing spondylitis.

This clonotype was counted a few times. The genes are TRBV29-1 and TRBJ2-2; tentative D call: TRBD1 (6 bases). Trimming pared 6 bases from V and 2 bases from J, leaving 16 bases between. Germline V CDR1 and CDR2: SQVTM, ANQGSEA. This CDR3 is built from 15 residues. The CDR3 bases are TGCAGCGTCCGGGACACACTATTCAACACCGGGGAGCTGTTTTTT. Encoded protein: CSVRDTLFNTGELFF.

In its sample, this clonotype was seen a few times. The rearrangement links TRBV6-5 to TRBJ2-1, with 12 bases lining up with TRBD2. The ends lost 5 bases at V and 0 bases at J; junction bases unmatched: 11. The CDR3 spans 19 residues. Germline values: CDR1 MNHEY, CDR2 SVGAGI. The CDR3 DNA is TGTGCCAGCAGTACCCGACTAGCGGGAGCGCTCCTCTCCTACAATGAGCAGTTCTTC. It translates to CASSTRLAGALLSYNEQFF.

CDR3 protein: CASSSQDSSYNEQFF. The CDR3 DNA reads as TGTGCCAGCAGTTCCCAGGACTCGTCCTACAATGAGCAGTTCTTC. J is TRBJ2-1 and V is TRBV5-5; possibly TRBD2 for D (5 bases). Trimming pared 5 bases from V and 1 base from J, leaving 13 bases between. Germline values: CDR1 SGHKS, CDR2 YYEKEE (reference sequence). The CDR3 consists of 15 residues.

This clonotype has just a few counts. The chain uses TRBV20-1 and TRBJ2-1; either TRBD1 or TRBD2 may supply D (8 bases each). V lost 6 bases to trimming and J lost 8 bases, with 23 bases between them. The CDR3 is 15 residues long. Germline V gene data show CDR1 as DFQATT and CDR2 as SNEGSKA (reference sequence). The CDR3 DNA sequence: TGCAGTGCACAGGGGGGTCAGCGGGAGATTGATGAGCAGTTCTTC. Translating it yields CSAQGGQREIDEQFF.